The following is a T cell receptor beta chain sequence with its context. Its antigen is undetermined. The sample originates from a study of OX40 agonist ivuxolimab in advanced cancers. The J segment lost 4 bases and the V segment lost 0 bases, leaving 17 bases of the junction unmatched. Germline CDR1 MGHRA, CDR2 YSYEKL. The CDR3 is 20 residues long. The method was immunoSEQ multiplex PCR; TCRdb's version includes in-frame clones alone and lacks a portion of them. Seen here are some 63,000 clones, over 75% observed once, and the top ten hold roughly an eighth. General study points: More expanded clones were seen, on average, in CD8+ T cells than in CD4+.

This sequence was found in an adult with an advanced solid tumor such as melanoma, head and neck, liver or kidney cancer. The input for sequencing was CD4+ or CD8+ T cells sorted from blood, taken in a trial of the OX40 agonist ivuxolimab. The chain has TRBV4-1 and TRBJ2-1; 8 bases agree with TRBD2. The CDR3 sequence is CASSQDPSYTSSGLYNEQFF. The CDR3 DNA follows: TGCGCCAGCAGCCAAGATCCCTCCTATACTTCTAGCGGGTTGTACAATGAGCAGTTCTTC.